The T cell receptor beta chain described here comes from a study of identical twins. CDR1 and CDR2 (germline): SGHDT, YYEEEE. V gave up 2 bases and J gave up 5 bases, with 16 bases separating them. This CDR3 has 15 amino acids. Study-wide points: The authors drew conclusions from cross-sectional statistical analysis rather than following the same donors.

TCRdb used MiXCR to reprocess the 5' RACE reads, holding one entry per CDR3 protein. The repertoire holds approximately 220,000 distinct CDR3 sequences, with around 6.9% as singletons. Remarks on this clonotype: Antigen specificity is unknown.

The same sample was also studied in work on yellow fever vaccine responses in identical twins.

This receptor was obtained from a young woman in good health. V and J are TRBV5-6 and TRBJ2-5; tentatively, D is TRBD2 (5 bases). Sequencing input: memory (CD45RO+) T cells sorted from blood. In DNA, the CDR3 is TGTGCCAGCAGCTTTTTTGAGGTTACGGGGGAGACCCAGTACTTC. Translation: CASSFFEVTGETQYF.